These T cell receptor beta chains were read from a single sample in a study of T cells in Graves' hyperthyroidism and ophthalmopathy. One entry per CDR3 protein, called by TCRdb with MiXCR from the multiplex PCR reads. Of about 500,000 distinct CDR3 sequences in the sample, roughly 15% are singletons; the top ten hold 25% to 30%. The specimen sequenced was blood. Receptor source: a woman in her twenties or thirties with Graves' ophthalmopathy. The CDR3 runs from the conserved cysteine through the conserved F or W. A D gene is named only where the DNA matches it firmly. Expanded clones get a size class; other rows say once, few or many, or leave the size out.

cdr3_length | j_call | d_call | clone_size | v_call | cdr3_aa | cdr3_nt
14 | TRBJ1-2 | TRBD1 | few | TRBV7-9 | CASSSTGSLGGYTF | TGTGCCAGCAGCTCGACAGGGTCTTTGGGGGGCTACACCTTC
13 | TRBJ1-1 | - | many | TRBV20-1 | CSARLRGETEAFF | TGCAGTGCTAGACTCAGGGGTGAAACTGAAGCTTTCTTT
12 | TRBJ2-7 | - | few | TRBV7-6 | CASSRDGLGQYF | TGTGCCAGCAGCAGAGACGGTCTTGGGCAGTACTTC
14 | TRBJ2-7 | TRBD1 | many | TRBV5-1 | CASSLTGTGGEQYF | TGCGCCAGCAGCCTAACCGGGACAGGGGGCGAGCAGTACTTC
13 | TRBJ2-1 | TRBD2 | many | TRBV20-1 | CSARERAGREQFF | TGCAGTGCTAGAGAAAGAGCGGGAAGGGAGCAGTTCTTC
12 | TRBJ2-1 | - | - | TRBV15 | CATSSLEAATFF | TGTGCCACCAGCAGCTTGGAGGCCGCGACGTTCTTC
13 | TRBJ1-1 | - | many | TRBV20-1 | CTPDRGVNTEAFF | TGCACCCCGGACCGGGGGGTGAACACTGAAGCTTTCTTT
16 | TRBJ2-3 | TRBD2 | many | TRBV24-1 | CATSDSLAGDTDTQYF | TGTGCCACCAGTGATTCGCTAGCGGGAGACACAGATACGCAGTATTTT
14 | TRBJ2-7 | - | - | TRBV20-1 | CSAREASNSYEQYF | TGCAGTGCTAGAGAAGCTAGCAACTCCTACGAGCAGTACTTC
18 | TRBJ1-5 | - | many | TRBV6-5 | CASSYKGHGFEGNQPQHF | TGTGCCAGCAGTTACAAGGGACACGGGTTTGAAGGCAATCAGCCCCAGCATTTT
15 | TRBJ1-5 | - | few | TRBV12-3/TRBV12-4 | CASTATGNSYQPQHF | TGTGCCAGCACCGCCACAGGAAATAGCTATCAGCCCCAGCATTTT
14 | TRBJ2-7 | - | many | TRBV7-2 | CASSQEEQGYEQYF | TGTGCCAGCAGCCAAGAGGAACAGGGCTACGAGCAGTACTTC
13 | TRBJ2-7 | TRBD1 | many | TRBV12-3/TRBV12-4 | CASTMTGVHEQYF | TGTGCCAGCACCATGACAGGGGTCCACGAGCAGTACTTC
13 | TRBJ2-7 | - | few | TRBV5-5 | CASSSHGKYEQYF | TGTGCCAGCAGCTCGCATGGGAAATACGAGCAGTACTTC
14 | TRBJ2-3 | - | many | TRBV20-1 | CRIKRGSLFDTQYF | TGCAGGATAAAGAGAGGCAGCCTATTTGATACGCAGTATTTT
11 | TRBJ2-4 | - | few | TRBV28 | CAGGTKNIQYF | TGTGCCGGCGGGACCAAAAACATTCAGTACTTC
13 | TRBJ2-7 | - | few | TRBV9 | CASSVGAAYEQYF | TGTGCCAGCAGCGTAGGGGCCGCCTACGAGCAGTACTTC
14 | TRBJ1-2 | - | - | TRBV4-3 | CASSQEEIKYGYTF | TGCGCCAGCAGCCAAGAAGAGATAAAGTATGGCTACACCTTC
14 | TRBJ2-7 | - | many | TRBV27 | CASSVGRGDGGQYF | TGTGCCAGCTCCGTTGGCCGGGGAGACGGAGGGCAGTACTTC
12 | TRBJ2-1 | - | many | TRBV3-1 | CASSQESPRLFF | TGTGCCAGCAGCCAAGAAAGCCCTAGATTGTTCTTC
18 | TRBJ2-6 | - | - | TRBV10-2 | CASSFRTNASSGANVLTF | TGCGCCAGCAGTTTCAGGACCAACGCTTCCTCTGGGGCCAACGTCCTGACTTTC
14 | TRBJ2-7 | - | many | TRBV5-1 | CASSLLWSSYEQYF | TGCGCCAGCAGCTTGCTCTGGAGCTCCTACGAGCAGTACTTC
13 | TRBJ2-3 | TRBD1 | many | TRBV30 | CASQAGGTDTQYF | TGTGCCTCCCAGGCAGGGGGTACAGATACGCAGTATTTT
15 | TRBJ1-6 | TRBD1 | few | TRBV11-2 | CASSLEAGGRSPLHF | TGTGCCAGCAGCTTAGAGGCAGGGGGTAGATCACCCCTCCACTTT
14 | TRBJ2-3 | - | many | TRBV2 | CASSARRDEDTQYF | TGTGCCAGCAGTGCTCGCAGGGATGAAGATACGCAGTATTTT
15 | TRBJ2-1 | - | - | TRBV6-2/TRBV6-3 | CASSPLGGARNEQFF | TGTGCCAGCAGTCCTCTAGGGGGGGCGCGGAATGAGCAGTTCTTC
14 | TRBJ2-7 | TRBD2 | few | TRBV6-2/TRBV6-3 | CASRETSGPYEQYF | TGTGCCAGCAGAGAAACTAGCGGTCCCTACGAGCAGTACTTC
14 | TRBJ2-2 | - | - | TRBV5-1 | CASRVDTPTGELFF | TGCGCCAGCAGGGTTGACACCCCCACCGGGGAGCTGTTTTTT
15 | TRBJ2-7 | TRBD2 | many | TRBV7-2 | CASSLGGSGISEQYF | TGTGCCAGCAGCTTAGGTGGTAGCGGGATAAGCGAGCAGTACTTC
16 | TRBJ2-2 | TRBD1 | - | TRBV11-3 | CASMTWTGLNTGELFF | TGTGCCAGCATGACCTGGACAGGTCTTAACACCGGGGAGCTGTTTTTT
13 | TRBJ2-7 | - | - | TRBV20-1 | CSAFPFTAYEQYF | TGCAGTGCCTTCCCGTTTACCGCCTACGAGCAGTACTTC
16 | TRBJ2-3 | TRBD1 | many | TRBV5-1 | CASSLALTGKTDTQYF | TGCGCCAGCAGCTTGGCCTTGACAGGGAAGACAGATACGCAGTATTTT
16 | TRBJ1-1 | - | many | TRBV6-2/TRBV6-3 | CASSYRSIQEGTEAFF | TGTGCCAGCAGTTACCGTTCCATTCAAGAGGGCACTGAAGCTTTCTTT
13 | TRBJ1-1 | - | - | TRBV24-1 | CATRTTQNTEAFF | TGTGCCACCAGGACGACCCAGAACACTGAAGCTTTCTTT
14 | TRBJ2-1 | TRBD1 | - | TRBV12-3/TRBV12-4 | CATSTGTGYNEQFF | TGTGCCACCTCGACCGGGACAGGGTACAATGAGCAGTTCTTC
13 | TRBJ1-2 | - | once | TRBV4-3 | CASSQLNLDGYTF | TGCGCCAGCAGCCAACTTAACCTAGATGGCTACACCTTC
12 | TRBJ2-1 | - | - | TRBV7-9 | CASRLLGDEQFF | TGTGCCAGCCGTCTTCTAGGGGATGAGCAGTTCTTC
15 | TRBJ2-5 | - | few | TRBV6-1 | CASSSSGAVQETQYF | -
16 | TRBJ1-3 | TRBD1 | many | TRBV7-8 | CASSSDRADSGNTIYF | TGTGCCAGCAGCTCGGACAGGGCCGACTCTGGAAACACCATATATTTT
11 | TRBJ1-1 | - | few | TRBV6-9 | CASSSGGGAFF | TGTGCCAGCAGTTCCGGGGGAGGAGCTTTCTTT
15 | TRBJ2-2 | - | - | TRBV7-9 | CASTPALVGAGELFF | TGTGCCAGCACCCCAGCCCTAGTAGGGGCCGGGGAGCTGTTTTTT
17 | TRBJ2-3 | TRBD2 | many | TRBV7-2 | CASSLVASGRLDDTQYF | TGTGCCAGCAGCTTAGTGGCTAGCGGGAGACTAGACGATACGCAGTATTTT
15 | TRBJ2-7 | TRBD2 | many | TRBV3-1 | CASSHEAGGQFEQYF | TGTGCCAGCAGCCACGAAGCGGGAGGGCAATTCGAGCAGTACTTC
14 | TRBJ2-1 | - | few | TRBV4-1 | CASSDPAGRHEQFF | TGCGCCAGCAGCGACCCTGCCGGGCGCCATGAGCAGTTCTTC
12 | TRBJ1-5 | - | - | TRBV20-1 | CSGGRPNQPQHF | TGCAGTGGGGGCAGGCCGAATCAGCCCCAGCATTTT
14 | TRBJ2-1 | TRBD2 | few | TRBV6-6 | CASSYRLAGEKQFF | TGTGCCAGCAGTTACAGACTAGCGGGGGAAAAGCAGTTCTTC
15 | TRBJ2-3 | TRBD1 | many | TRBV12-3/TRBV12-4 | CASSLAGQDTDTQYF | TGTGCCAGCAGTTTAGCGGGACAGGACACAGATACGCAGTATTTT
15 | TRBJ2-1 | - | many | TRBV30 | CAWRRTLPSYNEQFF | TGTGCCTGGAGACGGACTCTTCCATCCTACAATGAGCAGTTCTTC
17 | TRBJ2-7 | TRBD2 | - | TRBV19 | CASSPGLAGKAANEQYF | TGTGCCAGTAGCCCGGGACTAGCGGGAAAAGCTGCCAACGAGCAGTACTTC
16 | TRBJ2-1 | - | - | TRBV20-1 | CSANLDTGRSYNEQFF | TGCAGTGCTAACCTAGATACGGGTCGGTCCTACAATGAGCAGTTCTTC
18 | TRBJ2-6 | TRBD2 | few | TRBV28 | CASTPTGGATSGANVLTF | TGTGCCAGCACTCCGACGGGGGGGGCGACCTCTGGGGCCAACGTCCTGACTTTC
15 | TRBJ2-2 | TRBD2 | - | TRBV9 | CASSPSGSDTGELFF | TGTGCCAGCAGCCCCAGCGGGAGTGACACCGGGGAGCTGTTTTTT
15 | TRBJ2-7 | TRBD2 | many | TRBV4-3 | CASSQDQSSGYEQYF | TGCGCCAGCAGCCAAGATCAATCTAGCGGTTACGAGCAGTACTTC
14 | TRBJ2-7 | - | many | TRBV27 | CASSFGQGTYEQYF | TGTGCCAGCAGTTTCGGTCAGGGGACGTACGAGCAGTACTTC
13 | TRBJ1-2 | TRBD1 | - | TRBV6-2/TRBV6-3 | CASRQGRRAGYTF | TGTGCCAGTAGACAGGGCCGTAGAGCTGGCTACACCTTC
13 | TRBJ2-3 | - | few | TRBV7-2 | CASGGTVLDTQYF | TGTGCCAGCGGGGGAACAGTACTAGATACGCAGTATTTT
14 | TRBJ2-6 | TRBD1 | - | TRBV29-1 | CSAQTGAGANVLTF | TGCAGCGCTCAGACAGGGGCGGGGGCCAACGTCCTGACTTTC
17 | TRBJ2-1 | TRBD2 | many | TRBV6-1 | CASSLLGLAGTPNEQFF | TGTGCCAGCAGTCTCCTCGGGCTAGCGGGGACCCCGAATGAGCAGTTCTTC
16 | TRBJ1-4 | - | many | TRBV11-2 | CASSLAGVGPNEKLFF | TGTGCCAGCAGCTTAGCGGGGGTTGGACCTAATGAAAAACTGTTTTTT
14 | TRBJ2-1 | - | few | TRBV19 | CASSIAPRGFEQFF | TGTGCCAGTAGTATAGCCCCCCGGGGGTTTGAGCAGTTCTTC